Here is one TCR beta chain with its context. What antigen it recognizes has not been identified. Base qualities are not provided; no much larger clone lies one nucleotide away. This entry comes from a study of T-cell memory formation after mild COVID-19 (dated by TCRdb to the early 2020s). In terms of the full investigation: Most TCR sequence clusters were specific to one of the two donors. In a couple of donors, T-cell clones that expanded and contracted after mild COVID-19 were tracked by sequencing TCRalpha and TCRbeta repertoires over time. The cohort was made up of two young adult volunteers, one female and one male, who were previously healthy.

Ficoll-Paque density gradient centrifugation was the method used to isolate PBMCs. CDR1 and CDR2 are read off the germline V gene as KGHSH and LQKENI. The CDR3 starts with the cysteine, ends with the phenylalanine, and has 16 residues. The read is trimmed to its CDR3 DNA, 48 bases read in frame from base 1. Here V drops 4 bases and J drops 8 bases, and the junction holds 7 bases not matched to any gene. Results the study describes overall, beyond this receptor: From day 15 to 85, contracting clones showed balanced CD4/CD8 phenotypes, whereas a second wave of clones that expanded from day 15 to 37 leaned towards CD4+. Some responding clones were detected in pre-infection memory, which suggested that pre-existing cross-reactive memory T cells had joined the SARS-CoV-2 response. The study included only a couple of mild cases, and larger cohorts that include severe cases with pre-infection samples were judged to be necessary. Contracting CD4+ clones turned up mainly in the CM and EM memory subsets, whereas EMRA was where CD8+ clones were enriched. The second-wave clones that peaked on day 37 were not confirmed to be SARS-CoV-2 specific.

Sequencing relied on an Illumina NovaSeq 6000. TCRalpha and TCRbeta cDNA libraries were built by 5'RACE with constant-segment primers, adding sample barcodes and unique molecular identifiers. Trizol reagent was used to extract RNA from every sample. Amplification of the libraries took two PCR steps, and the second step added a second sample barcode plus Illumina TruSeq adapters. Sequencing of libraries was performed on an Illumina NovaSeq with 2 x 150 bp paired-end reads. For the original study's pipeline: The reads were demultiplexed and collapsed into UMI-guided consensus sequences using migec v1.2.7. Using mixcr v2.1.11, UMI consensuses were aligned to TRA and TRB V and J templates and then assembled into clonotypes. A clonotype was counted as expanded or contracted only if both edgeR and NoisET called the change significant, with noise models trained on biological replicates. edgeR calls used a false discovery rate-adjusted p below 0.01 and a log2 fold-change threshold of 1. PCA with hierarchical clustering of max-normalized trajectories of the 1000 most abundant clonotypes was used as exploratory dynamics analysis. Separately sequenced CD4+ and CD8+ repertoires were used to assign a CD4 or CD8 phenotype to each responding clone. Through fastp at Q25 and MiXCR, TCRdb rebuilt clones from the public reads, retaining in-frame beta chains. Duplicate CDR3 protein sequences are folded into a single record with the most common DNA and genes. Here the V and J calls rest on TCRdb's processing, not on the authors' analysis. Counted in this sample were 200,000 to 300,000 distinct CDR3 sequences; 15% of them appeared once. Around 2.2% of the sample lies in the top ten.

This clonotype was sampled from an adult woman who had mild COVID-19 (a few samples of this study predate the infection). The sample titles of this study are shuffled in the database, so cell type and time point are left out; the donor was told from shared clones. The receptor chain draws on TRBV18 and TRBJ1-6; the central 11 bases match TRBD1. The sample was PBMCs or a T cell subset sorted from them (not recorded which). The nucleotides read TGTGCCAGCTCACTCTCGGGACAGGGGGTAGATTCACCCCTCCACTTT. Its protein is CASSLSGQGVDSPLHF.